Detailed here is one T cell receptor beta chain. Its antigen is still unknown. The data are from a study of OX40 agonist ivuxolimab in advanced cancers. Turning to the study itself: In three patients, partial responses were observed, one with hepatocellular carcinoma and two with cutaneous melanoma.

Germline assignment: CDR1 LNHDA and CDR2 SQIVND (reference sequence). The CDR3 is 14 amino acids. V was pared by 11 bases and J by 9 bases, with 22 bases between. Produced via immunoSEQ multiplex PCR; TCRdb's table is partial and in-frame only. The sample has under 65,000 clones, about 85% seen once. Blood samples were obtained at baseline, cycle 4 day 1, and cycle 7 day 1. Study outcomes and limitations: Certain nonresponders additionally had low normalized T-cell clonal expansion. At 0.1 to 3.0 mg/kg, clonal expansion of CD4+ and CD8+ blood T cells had occurred by week 6.

The sequences come from CD4+ or CD8+ T cells sorted from blood, collected in a trial of the OX40 agonist ivuxolimab. This chain connects TRBV19 to TRBJ2-2, with D maybe TRBD1 (6 bases). The receptor's source is an adult with an advanced solid tumor such as melanoma, head and neck, liver or kidney cancer. The DNA of the CDR3 is TGTGCCTGTAAGCTGGGGAACGGGGACAGGGAGCTGTTTTTT. Amino acids: CACKLGNGDRELFF.